One and the same sample provided the 9 T cell receptor beta chains below, sequenced in a study of type 1 regulatory T cells. TCRdb independently ran MiXCR on the reads; one entry per CDR3 protein. The repertoire includes roughly 18,000 distinct CDR3 sequences, around 9.6% of them detected once, and approximately 3% sits in the top ten. Sequencing was done on a sample of CD4+ T cells, either the whole sample or a sorted fraction (not recorded which). The receptor set was obtained from a human donor in good health.

The genes are TRBV20-1 and TRBJ2-5; D may match TRBD1 or TRBD2 (5 bases each). Trimming pared 5 bases from V and 6 bases from J, leaving 13 bases between. Germline CDR1 reads DFQATT; CDR2 reads SNEGSKA (reference sequence). The CDR3 is made up of 12 amino acids. CDR3 nucleotide sequence: TGCAGTGCTTCCGTCTCGGGGCAGACCCAGTACTTC. This encodes CSASVSGQTQYF.

V gene TRBV12-3 or TRBV12-4 combines with J gene TRBJ2-7; D gene uncertain. The CDR3 has 13 residues. Deletions cut 3 bases from V and 6 bases from J, with 12 bases between. The CDR3 bases are TGTGCCAGCAGTTTCCTGTACTTCCGCGAGCAGTACTTC. It yields the protein CASSFLYFREQYF.

This clonotype was seen ten or more times. This chain uses TRBV15 with TRBJ2-5; 10 bases match TRBD1. V trimming: 4 bases; J trimming: 2 bases; junction bases outside the gene matches: 4. Germline V lookup: CDR1 LNHNV, CDR2 YYDKDF (reference sequence). The length of the CDR3 is 15 residues. This CDR3 reads CATSKRGQGQETQYF. CDR3 coding DNA: TGTGCCACCAGCAAGAGGGGACAGGGGCAAGAGACCCAGTACTTC.

Many counts were recorded for this clonotype. The chain links TRBV12-3 or TRBV12-4 to TRBJ2-7; TRBD1 matches at 7 bases. There are 14 residues in the CDR3. V gave up 4 bases and J gave up 7 bases; unmatched junction bases: 10. CDR3 amino acids: CASSSTGTVKEQYF. The CDR3 nucleotides read TGTGCCAGCAGTTCGACCGGGACAGTGAAAGAGCAGTACTTC.

The table lists this clonotype with a few counts. The chain is built from TRBV19 and TRBJ1-2; D gene ambiguous. CDR3 length: 13 amino acids. Trimming removed 5 bases from V and 2 bases from J, with 9 bases in between. Germline values: CDR1 LNHDA, CDR2 SQIVND (reference sequence). This CDR3 is CASSFQENYGYTF. Written as DNA, the CDR3 is TGTGCCAGTAGTTTCCAGGAGAACTATGGCTACACCTTC.

This clonotype appeared many times. The CDR3 DNA reads as TGTGCCAGCATCACGTCTGGTCAGCCCCAGCATTTT. This sequence encodes CASITSGQPQHF. This rearrangement joins TRBV28 to TRBJ1-5; D is undetermined. Germline CDR1 MDHEN, CDR2 SYDVKM. V shed 7 bases and J shed 6 bases, with 10 bases lying between them. The CDR3 totals 12 residues.

This chain links TRBV5-1 with TRBJ2-1; no clear D gene. Germline CDR1 is SGHRS and CDR2 is YFSETQ. This CDR3 region has 11 residues. V lost 2 bases and J lost 5, with 2 bases in between. The CDR3 region is CASSFHNEQFF. The DNA of the CDR3 is TGCGCCAGCAGCTTTCACAATGAGCAGTTCTTC.

Judged by abundance, this clonotype is medium-sized. The J gene is TRBJ2-7, the V gene TRBV9, with TRBD2 identical over 9 bases. The CDR3 has 15 amino acids. Unmatched junction bases numbered 10, after V lost 2 bases and J lost 7 bases. CDR1 and CDR2 from the germline V gene are SGDLS and YYNGEE. In DNA form, the CDR3 reads TGTGCCAGCAGCGTCGAAAGTAGCGGGAGTCGGGAGCAGTACTTC. This translates into CASSVESSGSREQYF. The whole variable domain, filled in from reference TRBV9 and TRBJ2-7, reads DSGVTQTPKHLITATGQRVTLRCSPRSGDLSVYWYQQSLDQGLQFLIQYYNGEERAKGNILERFSAQQFPDLHSELNLSSLELGDSALYFCASSVESSGSREQYFGPGTRLTVT.

This clonotype was detected ten times or more. The V gene is TRBV5-1, the J gene TRBJ2-1; 8 nucleotides line up with TRBD2. CDR3 length: 14 amino acids. With 3 bases clipped from V and 6 bases from J, the junction kept 5 bases outside the gene matches. Looked up from germline, CDR1 is SGHRS and CDR2 is YFSETQ. CDR3 protein: CASSSGGRVNEQFF. The CDR3 DNA reads TGCGCCAGCAGCTCGGGAGGGCGGGTCAATGAGCAGTTCTTC.